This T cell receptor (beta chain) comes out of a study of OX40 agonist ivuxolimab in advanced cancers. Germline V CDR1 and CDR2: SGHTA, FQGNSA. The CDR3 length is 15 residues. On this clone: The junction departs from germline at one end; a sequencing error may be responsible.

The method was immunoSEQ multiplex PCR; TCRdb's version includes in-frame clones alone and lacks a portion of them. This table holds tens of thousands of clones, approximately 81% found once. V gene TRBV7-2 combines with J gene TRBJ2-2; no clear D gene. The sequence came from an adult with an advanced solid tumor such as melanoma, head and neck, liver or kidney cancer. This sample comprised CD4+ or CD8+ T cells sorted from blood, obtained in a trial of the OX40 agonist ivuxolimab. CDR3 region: CASSSTRASTGELFF. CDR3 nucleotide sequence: TGTGCCAGCAGCTCGACAAGGGCGTCCACCGGCGAGCTGTTTTTT.